The clone carrying this T cell receptor (beta chain) was observed a handful of times. The data belong to a study of cytomegalovirus exposure and HLA in healthy donors. V was clipped by 0 bases and J by 14 bases, with 11 bases between them. The CDR3 is made up of 13 amino acids. Germline V gene data show CDR1 as SGHAT and CDR2 as FQNNGV. Primers included in the PCR were 60 Vbeta and 13 Jbeta primers. The data were produced by immunoSEQ multiplex PCR, yet TCRdb's version contains in-frame clones alone and is incomplete. This table has 110,000 to 150,000 clones, around a tenth appearing once. Material: PBMCs. V and J are TRBV11-2 and TRBJ1-6; D gene uncertain. This clonotype was sampled from a man in his fifties in good health and CMV-seronegative. The CDR3 reads CASSLDRNAALHF. The CDR3, as DNA: TGTGCCAGCAGCTTAGATAGAAATGCGGCCCTCCACTTT.